This T cell receptor beta chain came from a study of shared clonotypes between healthy human individuals. Several immunoSEQ plates held equal portions of the genomic DNA taken from each subset. The data were produced by immunoSEQ multiplex PCR, yet TCRdb's version contains in-frame clones alone and is incomplete. The sample gives approximately 2.5 million clones, approximately 94% of which show up once; around 0.14% is in the top ten. The CDR3 spans 16 residues. Germline CDR1 SQVTM, CDR2 ANQGSEA. With V trimmed by 7 bases and J by 6 bases, 20 bases remained unmatched. This chain uses TRBV29-1 with TRBJ2-7, with 8 bases aligning to TRBD1. The clonotype was recovered from a man in his late teens or twenties in good health. Sequences were obtained from naive CD4+ T cells sorted from blood. Subset defined: CD45RA+ positively selected. The CDR3 nucleotides are TGCAGCGCCCAAAGAAGGGCAGGGGGCAAACTCGTCGAGCAGTACTTC. It codes for CSAQRRAGGKLVEQYF.